Listed here are 30 T cell receptor beta chains from one sample, sequenced in a study of CD8 T cells in ankylosing spondylitis. Each CDR3 protein is one row after TCRdb ran MiXCR on the 5' RACE reads. The data contain hundreds of thousands of distinct CDR3 sequences, 20% to 25% of them seen just once; the ten biggest clones take up 3% to 4%. The sample was blood, either unsorted or a sorted T cell fraction (not recorded which). The receptors here all came from a female donor with ankylosing spondylitis or in good health (not recorded which).

The rearrangement uses TRBV12-5 and TRBJ1-1; D remains unclear. The CDR3 extends over 15 amino acids. CDR1 LGHNT and CDR2 FRNRAP come from the germline V gene. The V gene lost 2 bases and the J gene lost 2 bases, with 12 bases spanning the gap. This CDR3 is CASGLIEGENTEAFF. CDR3 coding DNA: TGTGCTAGTGGTTTGATCGAGGGAGAAAACACTGAAGCTTTCTTT. Variable domain in full (rest from reference TRBV12-5 and TRBJ1-1): DARVTQTPRHKVTEMGQEVTMRCQPILGHNTVFWYRQTMMQGLELLAYFRNRAPLDDSGMPKDRFSAEMPDATLATLKIQPSEPRDSAVYFCASGLIEGENTEAFFGQGTRLTVV.

In this sample, this clonotype turned up a few times. The chain combines TRBV4-3 with TRBJ1-2; TRBD1 matches 7 bases. The ends lost 0 bases at V and 7 bases at J; junction bases unmatched: 5. This CDR3 has 14 residues. Looked up from germline, CDR1 is LGHNA and CDR2 is YSLEER. CDR3 nucleotide sequence: TGCGCCAGCAGCCAAGATGACAGGGCCCTTGGCTACACCTTC. Translated: CASSQDDRALGYTF.

The gene calls are TRBV29-1 and TRBJ2-7; the D gene could be TRBD1 or TRBD2 (5 bases each). Deletions cut 1 base from V and 5 bases from J, with 9 bases between. The CDR3 sequence is 12 residues long. Germline-derived CDR1 and CDR2 are SQVTM and ANQGSEA. CDR3 sequence reads: CSVEGGAHEQYF. CDR3 DNA sequence: TGCAGCGTTGAAGGAGGGGCCCACGAGCAGTACTTC.

This clonotype occurred a few times. This chain links TRBV4-1 with TRBJ2-6; D ambiguous. The CDR3 has 17 residues. Trimming pared 0 bases from V and 0 bases from J, leaving 9 bases between. Germline V gene lookup returns CDR1 MGHRA and CDR2 YSYEKL. CDR3 protein: CASSQDESYSGANVLTF. For the CDR3, the DNA is TGCGCCAGCAGCCAAGACGAGAGTTACTCTGGGGCCAACGTCCTGACTTTC.

This clonotype turned up a few times. The rearrangement uses TRBV6-4 and TRBJ2-3; possibly TRBD2 for D (6 bases). The CDR3 covers 18 residues. Germline assignment: CDR1 MRHNA and CDR2 SNTAGT. The germline V and J ends were trimmed by 2 bases and 6 bases, with 24 bases remaining between them. The CDR3 nucleotides read TGTGCCAGCAGTGACATCCCGACTAGGCAACTCATAGGCGATACGCAGTATTTT. It is translated as CASSDIPTRQLIGDTQYF.

V and J are TRBV5-4 and TRBJ1-1, with D unclear. The V gene lost 0 bases and the J gene lost 0 bases, with 12 bases spanning the gap. Germline-derived CDR1 and CDR2 are SGHNT and YYREEE (reference sequence). The CDR3 has 16 residues. CDR3 sequence reads: CASSLDAWRLNTEAFF. DNA of the CDR3: TGTGCCAGCAGCTTGGATGCATGGCGCCTGAACACTGAAGCTTTCTTT.

This chain uses TRBV9 with TRBJ2-3, with D possibly TRBD1 on 5 matching bases. V was trimmed by 4 bases and J by 4 bases, leaving 13 bases between them. The CDR3 spans 14 residues. Germline lookup yields CDR1 SGDLS and CDR2 YYNGEE. Here the CDR3 DNA reads TGTGCCAGCAGCCAAGGACACTCGCCAGATACGCAGTATTTT. Translated, it gives CASSQGHSPDTQYF. Variable domain in full (rest from reference TRBV9 and TRBJ2-3): DSGVTQTPKHLITATGQRVTLRCSPRSGDLSVYWYQQSLDQGLQFLIQYYNGEERAKGNILERFSAQQFPDLHSELNLSSLELGDSALYFCASSQGHSPDTQYFGPGTRLTVL.

This clonotype was found a few times. The DNA is left out, because the CDR3 cannot be placed on it with certainty; the CDR3 is given as TCRdb lists it. The CDR3 protein is CATSRDRGGQHRGAVFF. The chain has TRBV15 and TRBJ2-2; no check of the table's D call, TRBD1, against the DNA was made. Inclusive of both ends, the CDR3 amounts to 17 amino acids. CDR1 LNHNV and CDR2 YYDKDF come from the germline V gene (reference sequence).

A few counts support this clonotype. V is TRBV12-3 or TRBV12-4 and J is TRBJ1-1, with 12 bases fitting TRBD1. The CDR3 extends over 13 amino acids. V shed 6 bases, J shed 6 bases, and the junction held 2 bases outside the gene matches. In DNA form, the CDR3 reads TGTGCCAGCAGGGGGACAGGGGGCTCTGAAGCTTTCTTT. This sequence encodes CASRGTGGSEAFF.

The chain is built from TRBV24-1 and TRBJ2-1; no clear D. The V end was cut by 4 bases, the J end by 0 bases, with 12 bases between. This CDR3 contains 16 residues. CDR1 KGHDR and CDR2 SFDVKD come from the germline V gene. CDR3 sequence reads: CATSDSDASSYNEQFF. The DNA of the CDR3 is TGTGCCACCAGTGACTCAGACGCGAGCTCCTACAATGAGCAGTTCTTC.

This clonotype was seen a few times. The chain links TRBV20-1 to TRBJ2-1, with D maybe TRBD1 (5 bases). V gave up 3 bases and J gave up 3 bases, with 12 bases separating them. The CDR3 contains 14 residues. Germline V gene data show CDR1 as DFQATT and CDR2 as SNEGSKA (reference sequence). The CDR3 reads CSASRLGHYNEQFF. The CDR3, as DNA: TGCAGTGCTAGTCGACTGGGGCACTACAATGAGCAGTTCTTC.

This chain uses TRBV7-2 with TRBJ2-3, with D possibly being TRBD1 or TRBD2 (5 bases each). The CDR3 sequence is 15 residues long. CDR1 SGHTA and CDR2 FQGNSA come from the germline V gene. V lost 6 bases and J 4 bases, leaving 17 bases between the germline ends. Here the CDR3 reads CASSFREWGSDTQYF. In DNA, the CDR3 is TGTGCCAGCAGTTTTAGGGAGTGGGGGTCAGATACGCAGTATTTT.

This clonotype was counted only a few times. The chain links TRBV29-1 to TRBJ2-5; 7 nucleotides match TRBD1. Germline CDR1 SQVTM, CDR2 ANQGSEA. With V trimmed by 5 bases and J by 4 bases, 1 base remained unmatched. CDR3 size: 11 residues. CDR3: CSVRQGETQYF. CDR3 bases: TGCAGCGTTCGACAGGGAGAGACCCAGTACTTC.

J is TRBJ2-7 and V is TRBV28; no definite D call. This CDR3 spans 14 amino acids. V lost 2 bases, J lost 2 bases, and 10 bases lay in between. CDR1 is MDHEN and CDR2 is SYDVKM in the germline V gene. CDR3 DNA: TGTGCCAGCAGTTTAAACGCCCCAACCTACGAGCAGTACTTC. This sequence encodes CASSLNAPTYEQYF.

The rearrangement uses TRBV6-2 or TRBV6-3 and TRBJ2-7, with TRBD2 identical over 7 bases. The CDR3 runs 13 residues. Germline V gene data show CDR1 as MNHEY and CDR2 as SVGEGT. Unmatched junction bases numbered 7, after V lost 6 bases and J lost 5 bases. CDR3 bases: TGTGCCAGCAGGAGGGCGGGAGAGGACGAGCAGTACTTC. This sequence encodes CASRRAGEDEQYF.

For the CDR3, the DNA is TGTGCCAGCAATTCCTTCCGGGGGGAAACCGGGGAGCTGTTTTTT. Amino acids: CASNSFRGETGELFF. This chain connects TRBV6-5 to TRBJ2-2, with 7 bases identical to TRBD2. This CDR3 spans 15 amino acids. Losses at the gene ends were 7 bases for V and 5 bases for J; bases not matched to a gene: 10. Germline V gene sequence: CDR1 MNHEY, CDR2 SVGAGI.

This clonotype was found a few times. The CDR3 DNA follows: TGCAGTGCGAACCCGACTAGCGGGAGGGAGACCCAGTACTTC. It translates to CSANPTSGRETQYF. V and J are TRBV20-1 and TRBJ2-5, with 13 bases lining up with TRBD2. Per germline, CDR1 DFQATT and CDR2 SNEGSKA (reference sequence). Unmatched junction bases numbered 6, after V lost 6 bases and J lost 5 bases. The CDR3 length is 14 residues.

This clonotype was found a few times. The chain combines TRBV20-1 with TRBJ2-1; TRBD1 aligns across 8 bases. The length of the CDR3 is 13 residues. Germline V gene lookup returns CDR1 DFQATT and CDR2 SNEGSKA (reference sequence). Trimming removed 6 bases from V and 9 bases from J; junction bases left unmatched: 10. The CDR3 sequence: CSARGDRSPEQFF. The CDR3 bases are TGCAGTGCAAGGGGGGACAGGAGTCCTGAGCAGTTCTTC.

This clonotype was recorded many times. The chain's CDR3 is CASSPTGTVNTEAFF. The CDR3 nucleotides read TGTGCCAGCAGCCCGACTGGGACCGTGAACACTGAAGCTTTCTTT. The chain is built from TRBV5-4 and TRBJ1-1; a possible D gene is TRBD1 (5 bases). The CDR3 extends over 15 amino acids. Germline V gene sequence: CDR1 SGHNT, CDR2 YYREEE (reference sequence). Trimming removed 4 bases from V and 0 bases from J, with 13 bases in between.

V and J are TRBV5-1 and TRBJ2-5; D ambiguous. Looked up from germline, CDR1 is SGHRS and CDR2 is YFSETQ. The V and J ends lost 0 bases and 2 bases respectively, with 8 bases between them. The CDR3 is 14 amino acids. DNA of the CDR3: TGCGCCAGCAGCTTGGACTCGCAGCAAGAGACCCAGTACTTC. This encodes CASSLDSQQETQYF.

The rearrangement joins TRBV3-1 to TRBJ1-1; D call uncertain. V was shortened by 1 base and J by 0 bases, with 6 bases between the two germline ends. CDR3 length equals 14 residues. The V gene's germline CDR1 is LGHDT and CDR2 YNNKEL (reference sequence). The CDR3 DNA reads as TGTGCCAGCAGCCAAGCTAAGGTGAACACTGAAGCTTTCTTT. This sequence encodes CASSQAKVNTEAFF.

V and J are TRBV29-1 and TRBJ2-4; TRBD1 agrees at 9 bases. The CDR3 runs 13 residues. The ends lost 6 bases at V and 8 bases at J; junction bases unmatched: 8. From germline, CDR1 is SQVTM and CDR2 ANQGSEA. The CDR3 DNA sequence: TGCAGCGTAAGAGAGACAGGGGGGTACATTCAGTACTTC. Translation gives CSVRETGGYIQYF.

The chain combines TRBV6-2 or TRBV6-3 with TRBJ2-5; D remains ambiguous. The CDR3 covers 13 residues. Deletions cut 6 bases from V and 1 base from J, with 9 bases between. Germline V gives CDR1 MNHEY, CDR2 SVGEGT. CDR3 sequence: CASRFIGQETQYF. The CDR3 bases are TGTGCCAGCAGGTTTATAGGCCAAGAGACCCAGTACTTC.

This clonotype was seen a handful of times. The CDR3 bases are TGCAGCTGTAAGGCCCCACTCCTCAGTATGGGCTACACCTTC. It is translated as CSCKAPLLSMGYTF. The chain has TRBV29-1 and TRBJ1-2, with D unresolved. There are 14 residues in the CDR3. Trimming took 8 bases from V and 8 from J, leaving 24 bases between them. Germline V lookup: CDR1 SQVTM, CDR2 ANQGSEA.

This clonotype has just a few counts. The chain carries TRBV7-2 and TRBJ1-2; 8 nucleotides agree with TRBD1. Unmatched junction bases numbered 8, after V lost 2 bases and J lost 3 bases. The length of the CDR3 is 16 residues. Germline values: CDR1 SGHTA, CDR2 FQGNSA. This CDR3 is CASSLPLDRAHYGYTF. DNA of the CDR3: TGTGCCAGCAGCTTACCACTGGACAGGGCGCACTATGGCTACACCTTC.

This clonotype was seen only a few times. This rearrangement joins TRBV20-1 to TRBJ2-7; 8 nucleotides align to TRBD2. The CDR3 has 16 residues. The ends lost 5 bases at V and 7 bases at J; junction bases unmatched: 19. Germline-derived CDR1 and CDR2 are DFQATT and SNEGSKA (reference sequence). The CDR3 loop reads CSAPISRSGGPQEQYF. CDR3 nucleotides: TGCAGTGCTCCGATCTCCCGGTCGGGAGGGCCTCAGGAGCAGTACTTC.

The chain is built from TRBV5-1 and TRBJ1-1; 7 bases fit TRBD1. The CDR3 runs 11 residues. Germline V CDR1 and CDR2: SGHRS, YFSETQ. J was trimmed by 11 bases and V by 4 bases; bases with no gene match: 5. The CDR3 here is CASSLGQVAFF. The DNA of the CDR3 is TGCGCCAGCAGCCTCGGACAGGTGGCTTTCTTT.

This chain connects TRBV3-1 to TRBJ2-7, with TRBD2 matching over 8 bases. Looked up from germline, CDR1 is LGHDT and CDR2 is YNNKEL (reference sequence). V gave up 1 base and J gave up 12 bases; unmatched junction bases: 5. The CDR3 loop spans 12 amino acids. The CDR3 reads CASSQAGGPPYF. CDR3 DNA sequence: TGTGCCAGCAGCCAAGCGGGAGGGCCTCCGTACTTC.

This clonotype was counted only a few times. This chain links TRBV4-3 with TRBJ1-2; D is undetermined. Deletions cut 0 bases from V and 8 bases from J, with 10 bases between. The CDR3 is 13 amino acids. Germline CDR1 LGHNA, CDR2 YSLEER. In DNA, the CDR3 is TGCGCCAGCAGCCAAGATCTTGAACGGGGCTACACCTTC. Its protein product is CASSQDLERGYTF.

CDR3 protein: CASGLVTSGTETQYF. DNA of the CDR3: TGTGCTAGTGGTTTGGTGACTAGCGGGACGGAGACCCAGTACTTC. This chain connects TRBV12-5 to TRBJ2-5; 11 bases fit TRBD2. Germline loops: CDR1 LGHNT, CDR2 FRNRAP. The CDR3 totals 15 residues. The trim removed 0 bases at V and 5 bases at J, leaving 2 bases unmatched.